The source of this T cell receptor beta chain is a study of beta chain features in type 1 diabetes. Sorting based on CD45RO/CCR7/CD25/CD127/CD95/CD27 separated CD4+ naive, central memory, regulatory and stem cell-like memory cells. Expressed TCRB transcripts got sequenced, as all isolated RNA was reverse transcribed. Naive, central memory and regulatory T cell samples came to a mean of approximately 4 million reads. The assay was immunoSEQ multiplex PCR, and TCRdb's table has in-frame clones only and misses some. The table records roughly 150,000 clones, 6.5% to 9.5% of them present only once. There are a few counts of this clone. Its antigen is not known. Trimming pared 4 bases from V and 2 bases from J, leaving 15 bases between. Germline V gives CDR1 LGHNA, CDR2 YSLEER. The length of the CDR3 is 16 residues. Study-wide findings and caveats: All four CD4+ subsets of Type 1 diabetes patients contained TCRB CDR3s that were moderately but significantly shorter. Among type 1 diabetes patients, VDJ junctions had fewer insertions and more deletions. Over-representation of high TCR-expressing cells was a possible consequence of cDNA sequencing.

The specimen sequenced was central memory CD4+ T cells from blood. This receptor was identified in a middle-aged woman with type 1 diabetes. The chain joins TRBV4-3 to TRBJ2-1, with D possibly matching TRBD2 (5 bases). In DNA form, the CDR3 reads TGCGCCAGCAGCCCACACACGGCGGGCACCTACAATGAGCAGTTCTTC. Translation gives CASSPHTAGTYNEQFF.